This TCR beta chain was captured by sequencing in a study of CD8 T cells in Susac syndrome (dated by TCRdb to between 2017 and 2020). Regarding the research as a whole: Whether CD8+ T cell activation and differentiation in Susac syndrome was antigen driven was tested using repertoire sequencing. The research as a whole found: The number of individuals in the TCR sequencing and HLA analysis was recognized as being relatively small.

Reading the germline V gene gives CDR1 SNHLY and CDR2 FYNNEI. V is reduced by 1 base and J by 2 bases, leaving a spacing of 10 bases between them. The CDR3, cysteine through phenylalanine, is 15 amino acids long. Only the CDR3 DNA stays, 45 bases, in frame from base 1. RNA was extracted using the RNeasy kit, and about 0.45 to 1 ug of the RNA was reverse transcribed with random hexamers. TCR beta CDR3 regions were amplified with the immunoSEQ multiplex PCR assay covering 54 Vbeta and 13 Jbeta segments. PCR amplification bias was corrected using a synthetic template baseline for primer optimization and computational correction. The study's own analysis went as follows. Only productive sequences were kept, with reads annotated to V, D and J genes according to IMGT and analyzed in immunoSEQ Analyzer. To calculate clonality, Shannon entropy was normalized by log2 of the number of productive unique sequences and then subtracted from one. Public and private clones were assessed among the 100 most prevalent clones of each patient and control. A clone was defined as Susac-specific if it was absent from the healthy and MS cohorts, from around 960 published viral clones and from other ImmuneACCESS disease sequences. TCRdb reran the public reads through fastp at Q25 and MiXCR, keeping productive beta chains. Each CDR3 protein appears once, grouped with its most common genes and DNA. What appears here as the V and J calls and clone size reflects TCRdb's work, not the paper's. Counted in this sample were about 130,000 distinct CDR3 sequences; less than 95% of them appeared once. The ten largest make up about 0.12% of the sample.

As for this clonotype: Its target antigen remains unknown. No per-base quality is available; no much larger clone lies one base away.

High-throughput TCR beta sequencing profiled peripheral blood CD8+ and CD4+ T cells from healthy donors, Susac syndrome patients and multiple sclerosis patients. Multiple sclerosis controls were treatment-naive patients with stable or active relapsing-remitting disease fulfilling revised McDonald criteria. CD8+ TEMRA cells were enriched by FACS, while bulk CD8+ and CD4+ T cells were purified by magnetic negative isolation. Blood was drawn into EDTA tubes, processed within 24 hours, and PBMCs were isolated by density gradient centrifugation. PBMCs intended for TCR sequencing were cryopreserved in liquid nitrogen and thawed later in a water bath at 37 degrees C. Purity of sorted or isolated CD4+, CD8+ and CD8+ TEMRA cells was at least 90%.

The rearrangement joined TRBV2 to TRBJ2-3; the D region possibly corresponds to TRBD1 (5 bases align). Material: CD4+ T cells from PBMCs. The TCR was taken from a human donor with multiple sclerosis. The CDR3 protein is CASSEEGVFTDTQYF. The nucleotide sequence reads TGTGCCAGCAGTGAAGAAGGGGTCTTCACAGATACGCAGTATTTT.